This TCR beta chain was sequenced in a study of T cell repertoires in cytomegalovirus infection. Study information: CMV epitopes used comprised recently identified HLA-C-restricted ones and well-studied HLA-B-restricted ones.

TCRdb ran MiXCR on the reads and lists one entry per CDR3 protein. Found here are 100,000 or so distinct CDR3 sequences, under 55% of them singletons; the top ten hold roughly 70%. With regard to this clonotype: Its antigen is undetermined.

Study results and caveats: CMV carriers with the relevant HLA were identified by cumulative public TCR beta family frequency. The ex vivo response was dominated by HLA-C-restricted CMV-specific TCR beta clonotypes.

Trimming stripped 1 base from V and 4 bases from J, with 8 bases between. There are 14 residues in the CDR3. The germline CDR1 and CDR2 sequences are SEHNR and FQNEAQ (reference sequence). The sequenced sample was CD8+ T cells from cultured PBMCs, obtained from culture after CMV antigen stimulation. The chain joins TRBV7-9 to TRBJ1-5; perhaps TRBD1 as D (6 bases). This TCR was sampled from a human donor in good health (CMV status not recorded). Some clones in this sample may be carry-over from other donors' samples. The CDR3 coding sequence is TGTGCCAGCAGCTTAGTAGGGACAAATCAGCCCCAGCATTTT. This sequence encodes CASSLVGTNQPQHF.